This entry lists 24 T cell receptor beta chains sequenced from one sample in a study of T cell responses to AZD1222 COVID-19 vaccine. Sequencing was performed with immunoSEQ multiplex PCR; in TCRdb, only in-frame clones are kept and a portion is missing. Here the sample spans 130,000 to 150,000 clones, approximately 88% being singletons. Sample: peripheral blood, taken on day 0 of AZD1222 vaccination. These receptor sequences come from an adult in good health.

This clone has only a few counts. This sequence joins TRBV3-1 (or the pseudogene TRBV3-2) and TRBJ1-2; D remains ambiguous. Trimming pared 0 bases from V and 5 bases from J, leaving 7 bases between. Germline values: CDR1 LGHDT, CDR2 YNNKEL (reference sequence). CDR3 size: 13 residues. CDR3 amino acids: CASSQEGGYGYTF. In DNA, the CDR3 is TGTGCCAGCAGCCAAGAAGGAGGATATGGCTACACCTTC.

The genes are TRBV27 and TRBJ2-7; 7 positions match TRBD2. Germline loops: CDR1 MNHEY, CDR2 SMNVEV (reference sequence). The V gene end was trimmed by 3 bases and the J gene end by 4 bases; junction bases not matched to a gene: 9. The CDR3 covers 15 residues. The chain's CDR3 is CASSFLVGGLYEQYF. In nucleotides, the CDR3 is TGTGCCAGCAGTTTTCTCGTGGGGGGACTATACGAGCAGTACTTC.

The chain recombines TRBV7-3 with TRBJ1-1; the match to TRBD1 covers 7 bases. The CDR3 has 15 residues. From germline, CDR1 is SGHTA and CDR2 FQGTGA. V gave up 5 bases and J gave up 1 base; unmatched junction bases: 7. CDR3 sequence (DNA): TGTGCCAGCAGCCCAGGGGGGATCAAGAACACTGAAGCTTTCTTT. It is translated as CASSPGGIKNTEAFF.

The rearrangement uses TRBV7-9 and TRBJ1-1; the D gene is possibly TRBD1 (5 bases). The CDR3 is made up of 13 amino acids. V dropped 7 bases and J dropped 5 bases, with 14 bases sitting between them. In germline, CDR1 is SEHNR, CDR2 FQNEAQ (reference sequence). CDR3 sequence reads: CASNRREGTEAFF. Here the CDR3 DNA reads TGTGCCAGCAACCGTCGGGAGGGGACTGAAGCTTTCTTT.

The CDR3 region is CASTSGGSSTDTQYF. CDR3 sequence (DNA): TGTGCCAGCACTAGCGGGGGCTCTAGCACAGATACGCAGTATTTT. J is TRBJ2-3 and V is TRBV9; 10 nucleotides align to TRBD2. V lost 6 bases and J lost 0; bases outside the gene matches: 4. The CDR3 has 15 residues. CDR1 and CDR2 from the germline V gene are SGDLS and YYNGEE.

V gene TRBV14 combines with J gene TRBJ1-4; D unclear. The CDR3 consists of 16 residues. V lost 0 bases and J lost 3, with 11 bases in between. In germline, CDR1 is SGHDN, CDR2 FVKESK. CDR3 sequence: CASSQDRGLANEKLFF. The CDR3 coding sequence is TGTGCCAGCAGCCAAGATCGAGGGCTGGCTAATGAAAAACTGTTTTTT.

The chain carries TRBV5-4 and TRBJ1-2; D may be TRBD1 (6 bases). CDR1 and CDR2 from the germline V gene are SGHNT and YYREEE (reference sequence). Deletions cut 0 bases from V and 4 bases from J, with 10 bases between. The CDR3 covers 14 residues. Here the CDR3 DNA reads TGTGCCAGCAGCTTGGGCGACAGGTCCTATGGCTACACCTTC. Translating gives CASSLGDRSYGYTF.

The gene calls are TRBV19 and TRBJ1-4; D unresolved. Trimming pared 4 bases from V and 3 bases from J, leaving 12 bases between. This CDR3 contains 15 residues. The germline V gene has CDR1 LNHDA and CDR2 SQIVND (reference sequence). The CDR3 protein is CASSNWRGANEKLFF. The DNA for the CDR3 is TGTGCCAGTAGTAATTGGAGAGGAGCTAATGAAAAACTGTTTTTT.

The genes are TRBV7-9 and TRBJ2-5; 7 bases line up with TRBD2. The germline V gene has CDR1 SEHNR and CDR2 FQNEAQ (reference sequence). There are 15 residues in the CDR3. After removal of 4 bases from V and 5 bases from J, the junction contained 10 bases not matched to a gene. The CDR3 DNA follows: TGTGCCAGCAGCTCGGGGGACTACAAAGGGGAGACCCAGTACTTC. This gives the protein CASSSGDYKGETQYF.

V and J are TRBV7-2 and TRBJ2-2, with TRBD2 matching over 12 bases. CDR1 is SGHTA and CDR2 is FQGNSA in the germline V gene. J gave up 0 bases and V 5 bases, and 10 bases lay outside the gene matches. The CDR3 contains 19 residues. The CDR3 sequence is CASSARLAGESANTGELFF. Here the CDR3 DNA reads TGTGCCAGCAGCGCCCGACTAGCGGGAGAAAGCGCGAACACCGGGGAGCTGTTTTTT.

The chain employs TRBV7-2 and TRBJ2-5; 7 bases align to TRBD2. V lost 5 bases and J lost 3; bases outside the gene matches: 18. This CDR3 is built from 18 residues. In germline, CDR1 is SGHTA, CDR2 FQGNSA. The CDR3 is CASSPNPRWKAGEETQYF. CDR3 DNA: TGTGCCAGCAGCCCGAATCCCCGGTGGAAGGCGGGGGAAGAGACCCAGTACTTC.

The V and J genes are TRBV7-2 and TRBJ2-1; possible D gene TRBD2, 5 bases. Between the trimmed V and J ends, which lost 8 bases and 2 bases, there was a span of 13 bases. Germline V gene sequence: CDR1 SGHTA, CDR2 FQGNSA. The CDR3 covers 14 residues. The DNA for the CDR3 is TGTGCCAGCCAAGCCCCCGGGGCCTACAATGAGCAGTTCTTC. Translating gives CASQAPGAYNEQFF.

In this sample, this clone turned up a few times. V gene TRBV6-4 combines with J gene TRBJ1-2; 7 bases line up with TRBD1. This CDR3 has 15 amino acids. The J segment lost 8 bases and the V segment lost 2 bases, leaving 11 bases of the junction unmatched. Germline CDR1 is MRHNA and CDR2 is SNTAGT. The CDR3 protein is CASSDGNRGTGGYTF. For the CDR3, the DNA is TGTGCCAGCAGTGACGGCAACAGGGGAACGGGCGGCTACACCTTC.

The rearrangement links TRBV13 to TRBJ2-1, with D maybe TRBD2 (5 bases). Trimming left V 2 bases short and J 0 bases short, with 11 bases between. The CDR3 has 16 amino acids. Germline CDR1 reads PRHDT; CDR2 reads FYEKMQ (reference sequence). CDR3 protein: CASSLNRGGSYNEQFF. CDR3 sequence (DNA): TGTGCCAGCAGCTTAAATCGTGGAGGCTCCTACAATGAGCAGTTCTTC.

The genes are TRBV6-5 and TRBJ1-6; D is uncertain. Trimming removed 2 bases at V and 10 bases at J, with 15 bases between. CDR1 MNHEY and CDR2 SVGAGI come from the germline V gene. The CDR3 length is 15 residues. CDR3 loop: CASSYGRWGSSPLHF. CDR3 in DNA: TGTGCCAGCAGTTACGGAAGATGGGGATCCTCACCCCTCCACTTT.

The CDR3 DNA follows: TGTGCCAGCAGCTTAGGCCTGGTGAGAAGCTATGGCTACACCTTC. It yields the protein CASSLGLVRSYGYTF. The chain uses TRBV13 and TRBJ1-2, with D unclear. Between the trimmed V and J ends, which lost 0 bases and 4 bases, there was a span of 12 bases. The CDR3 length is 15 residues. From germline, CDR1 is PRHDT and CDR2 FYEKMQ (reference sequence).

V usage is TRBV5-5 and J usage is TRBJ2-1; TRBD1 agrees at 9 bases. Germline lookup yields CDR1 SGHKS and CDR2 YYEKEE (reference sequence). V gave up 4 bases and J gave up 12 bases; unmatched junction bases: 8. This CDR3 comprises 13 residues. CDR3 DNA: TGTGCCAGCAGCCCGGGACAGGGCATAGGGCAGTTCTTC. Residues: CASSPGQGIGQFF. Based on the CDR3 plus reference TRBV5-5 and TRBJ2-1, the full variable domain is DAGVTQSPTHLIKTRGQQVTLRCSPISGHKSVSWYQQVLGQGPQFIFQYYEKEERGRGNFPDRFSARQFPNYSSELNVNALLLGDSALYLCASSPGQGIGQFFGPGTRLTVL.

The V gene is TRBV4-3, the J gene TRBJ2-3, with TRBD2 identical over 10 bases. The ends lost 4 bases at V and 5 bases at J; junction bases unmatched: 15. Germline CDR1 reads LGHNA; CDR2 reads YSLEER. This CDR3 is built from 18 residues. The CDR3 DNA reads TGCGCCAGCAGCCTTAAGAGACCCCTAGCGGGGGAGAAAGATACGCAGTATTTT. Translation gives CASSLKRPLAGEKDTQYF.

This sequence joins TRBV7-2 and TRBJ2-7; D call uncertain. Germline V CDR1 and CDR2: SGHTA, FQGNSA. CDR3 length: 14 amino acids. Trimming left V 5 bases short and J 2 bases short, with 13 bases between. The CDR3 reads CASSPRTGAYEQYF. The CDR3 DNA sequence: TGTGCCAGCAGCCCGCGGACCGGCGCCTACGAGCAGTACTTC.

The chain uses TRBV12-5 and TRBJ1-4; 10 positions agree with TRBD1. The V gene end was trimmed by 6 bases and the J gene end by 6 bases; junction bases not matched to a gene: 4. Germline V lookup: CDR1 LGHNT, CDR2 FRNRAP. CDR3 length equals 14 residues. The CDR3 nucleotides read TGTGCTAGTGGCCTCGGGACAGGGGATGAAAAACTGTTTTTT. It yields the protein CASGLGTGDEKLFF.

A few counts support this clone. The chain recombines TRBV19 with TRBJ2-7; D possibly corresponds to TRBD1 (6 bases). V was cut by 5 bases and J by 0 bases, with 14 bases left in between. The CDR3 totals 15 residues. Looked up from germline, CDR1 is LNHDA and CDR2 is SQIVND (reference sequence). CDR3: CASSVTGSNSYEQYF. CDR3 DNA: TGTGCCAGTAGTGTAACAGGGTCGAACTCCTACGAGCAGTACTTC.

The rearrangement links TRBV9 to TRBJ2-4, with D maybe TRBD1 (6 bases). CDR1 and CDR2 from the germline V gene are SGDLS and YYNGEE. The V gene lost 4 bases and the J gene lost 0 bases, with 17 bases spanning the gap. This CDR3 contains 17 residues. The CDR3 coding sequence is TGTGCCAGCAGCCCTCGACCGGGACACCTAGCCAAAAACATTCAGTACTTC. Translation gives CASSPRPGHLAKNIQYF.

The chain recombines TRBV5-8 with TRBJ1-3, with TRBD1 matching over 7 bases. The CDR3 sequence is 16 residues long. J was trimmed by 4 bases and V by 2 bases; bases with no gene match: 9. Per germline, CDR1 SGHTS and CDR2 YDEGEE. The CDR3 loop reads CASSFFTGATGNTIYF. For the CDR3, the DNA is TGTGCCAGCAGCTTCTTCACAGGGGCTACCGGAAACACCATATATTTT.

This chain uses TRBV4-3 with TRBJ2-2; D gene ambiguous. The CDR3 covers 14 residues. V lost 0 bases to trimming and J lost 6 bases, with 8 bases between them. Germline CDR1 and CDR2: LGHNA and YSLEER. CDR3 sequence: CASSQDRGPGELFF. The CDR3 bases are TGCGCCAGCAGCCAAGATCGTGGTCCCGGGGAGCTGTTTTTT.